The entry that follows covers one T cell receptor beta chain sequence. Participants had their cohort set by participant-reported clinical history. CDR1 is MRHNA and CDR2 is SNTAGT in the germline V gene. The CDR3 sequence is 13 residues long. Trimming pared 6 bases from V and 4 bases from J, leaving 12 bases between. The sample belongs to a study of blood T cell repertoires in COVID-19. Turning to the study itself: Nucleic acid was either cDNA or gDNA, and it came from T cells, B-cell-depleted T cells, or PBMCs.

Using immunoSEQ multiplex PCR, the repertoire was profiled, and TCRdb retains in-frame clones only, with some absent. The sample lists about 440,000 clones, around 90% occurring once. The TCR sequence derives from a woman younger than 30 with acute COVID-19. The chain combines TRBV6-4 with TRBJ1-2; D gene unclear. The source material was PBMCs or T cells enriched from blood (not recorded which). CDR3 sequence (DNA): TGTGCCAGCAGCGATACCGGGTCCTATGGCTACACCTTC. Its protein is CASSDTGSYGYTF.